The subject of this entry is one TCR beta chain. At one boundary the junction diverges from the germline segment, which might be a read error. Germline values: CDR1 SNHLY, CDR2 FYNNEI. The CDR3 is made up of 12 amino acids. Measured with immunoSEQ multiplex PCR; TCRdb has only the in-frame clones, and not every one. The repertoire holds under 9,000 clones, with under 75% as singletons. The data belong to a study of tissue T cells after allogeneic stem cell transplantation. The sample in question was duodenum tissue, obtained at autopsy. The receptor comes from a female donor older than 55 with lung cancer. The chain has TRBV2 and TRBJ2-3; D might be TRBD2 (6 bases). The CDR3: CGSRGYTDTQYF. In nucleotides, the CDR3 is TGCGGTTCCCGGGGGTATACAGATACGCAGTATTTT.